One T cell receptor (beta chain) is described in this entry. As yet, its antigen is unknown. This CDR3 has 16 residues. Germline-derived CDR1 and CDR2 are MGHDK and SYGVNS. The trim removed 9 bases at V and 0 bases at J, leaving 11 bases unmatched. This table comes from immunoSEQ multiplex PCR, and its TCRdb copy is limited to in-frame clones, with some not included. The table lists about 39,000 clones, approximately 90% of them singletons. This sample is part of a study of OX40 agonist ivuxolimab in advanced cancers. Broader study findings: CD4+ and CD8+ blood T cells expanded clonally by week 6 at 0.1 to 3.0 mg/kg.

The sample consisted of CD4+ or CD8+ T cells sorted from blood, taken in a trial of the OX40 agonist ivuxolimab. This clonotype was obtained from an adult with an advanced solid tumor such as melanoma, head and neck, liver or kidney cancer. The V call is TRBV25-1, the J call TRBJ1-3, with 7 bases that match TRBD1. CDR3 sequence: CASLGGQHNSGNTIYF. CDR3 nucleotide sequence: TGTGCCAGTTTGGGGGGACAGCATAACTCTGGAAACACCATATATTTT. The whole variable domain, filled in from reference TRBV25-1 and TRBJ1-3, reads EADIYQTPRYLVIGTGKKITLECSQTMGHDKMYWYQQDPGMELHLIHYSYGVNSTEKGDLSSESTVSRIRTEHFPLTLESARPSHTSQYLCASLGGQHNSGNTIYFGEGSWLTVV.